Sequencing of this T cell receptor (beta chain) was carried out in a study of blood T cell repertoires in COVID-19. Study context: The United States, Italy and Spain supplied acute and convalescent COVID-19 samples.

Per the authors' pipeline: Estimation of nucleated cell counts relied on the amplification of reference gene primers. The method was immunoSEQ multiplex PCR; TCRdb's version includes in-frame clones alone and lacks a portion of them. V and J calls and clone size are those listed in that table; D and trimming were worked out from the DNA. Here the sample spans 70,000 or so clones, approximately 90% being singletons. V lost 6 bases and J 4 bases, leaving 11 bases between the germline ends. There are 13 residues in the CDR3. CDR1 is LNHDA, CDR2 SQIVND, per germline (reference sequence). The chain carries TRBV19 and TRBJ2-3; tentative D call: TRBD1 (5 bases). The receptor's source is a woman under 30 with acute or convalescent COVID-19. What was sequenced was peripheral blood. The CDR3 protein is CASSDRSADTQYF. DNA of the CDR3: TGTGCCAGTAGCGACAGAAGCGCAGATACGCAGTATTTT.